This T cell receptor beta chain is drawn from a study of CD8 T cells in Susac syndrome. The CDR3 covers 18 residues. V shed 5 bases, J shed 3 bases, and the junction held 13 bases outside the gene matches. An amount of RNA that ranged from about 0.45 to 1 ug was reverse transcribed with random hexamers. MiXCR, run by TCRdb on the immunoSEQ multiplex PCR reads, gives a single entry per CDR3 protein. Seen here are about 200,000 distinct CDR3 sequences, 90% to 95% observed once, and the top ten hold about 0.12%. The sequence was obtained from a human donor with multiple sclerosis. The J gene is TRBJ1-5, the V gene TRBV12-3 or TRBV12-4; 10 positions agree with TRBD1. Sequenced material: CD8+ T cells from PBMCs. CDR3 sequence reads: CASSTPDGTGVYNQPQHF. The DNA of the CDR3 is TGTGCCAGCAGTACTCCTGACGGGACAGGGGTTTACAATCAGCCCCAGCATTTT.